This T cell receptor beta chain is from a study of blood T cell repertoires in COVID-19. Study-wide background: Samples of COVID-19 (acute and convalescent) were obtained from the United States, Italy and Spain. T cells, B-cell-depleted T cells, or PBMCs supplied cDNA or gDNA.

Measured with immunoSEQ multiplex PCR; TCRdb has only the in-frame clones, and not every one. The sample lists tens of thousands of clones; more than 60% were seen once. The CDR3 has 19 amino acids. Trimming cost V 4 bases and J 3 bases, with 28 bases left between them. Germline loops: CDR1 MNHEY, CDR2 SVGEGT. This chain connects TRBV6-2 or TRBV6-3 to TRBJ2-7; D unresolved. Sequencing was done on a sample of peripheral blood. This sequence originates from a human donor in a cohort sampled during active COVID-19. The CDR3 sequence: CASSSAKLNPLLSGYEQYF. The CDR3 bases are TGTGCCAGCAGTTCCGCAAAACTCAATCCTCTACTCTCAGGCTACGAGCAGTACTTC.